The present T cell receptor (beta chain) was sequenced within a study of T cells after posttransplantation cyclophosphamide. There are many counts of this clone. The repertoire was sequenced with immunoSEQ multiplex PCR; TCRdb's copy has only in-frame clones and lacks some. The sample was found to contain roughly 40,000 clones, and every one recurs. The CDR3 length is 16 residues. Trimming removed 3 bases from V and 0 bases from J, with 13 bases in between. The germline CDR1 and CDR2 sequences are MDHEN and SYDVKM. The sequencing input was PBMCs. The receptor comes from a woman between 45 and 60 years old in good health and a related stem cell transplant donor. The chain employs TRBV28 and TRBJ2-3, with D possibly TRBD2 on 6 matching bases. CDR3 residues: CASSFQLALSTDTQYF. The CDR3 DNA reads TGTGCCAGCAGTTTTCAGCTAGCGCTTAGCACAGATACGCAGTATTTT.